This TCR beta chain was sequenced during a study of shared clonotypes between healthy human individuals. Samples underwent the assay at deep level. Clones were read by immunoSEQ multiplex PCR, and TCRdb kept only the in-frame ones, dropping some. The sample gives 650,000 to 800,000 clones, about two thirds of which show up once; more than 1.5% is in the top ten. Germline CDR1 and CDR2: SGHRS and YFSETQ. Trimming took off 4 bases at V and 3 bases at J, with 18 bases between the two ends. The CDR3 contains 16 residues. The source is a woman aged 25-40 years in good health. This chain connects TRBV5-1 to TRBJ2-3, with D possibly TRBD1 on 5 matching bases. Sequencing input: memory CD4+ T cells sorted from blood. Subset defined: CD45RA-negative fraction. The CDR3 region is CASSPPDTDGTDTQYF. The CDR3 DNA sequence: TGCGCCAGCAGCCCGCCGGACACGGATGGGACAGATACGCAGTATTTT.